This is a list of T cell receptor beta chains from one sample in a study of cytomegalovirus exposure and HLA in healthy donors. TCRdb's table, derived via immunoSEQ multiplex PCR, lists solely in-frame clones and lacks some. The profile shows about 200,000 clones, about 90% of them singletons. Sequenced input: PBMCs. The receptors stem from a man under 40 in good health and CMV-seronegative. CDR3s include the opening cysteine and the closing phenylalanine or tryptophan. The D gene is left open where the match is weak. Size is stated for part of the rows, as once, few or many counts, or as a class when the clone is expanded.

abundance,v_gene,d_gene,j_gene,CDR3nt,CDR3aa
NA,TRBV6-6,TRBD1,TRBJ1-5,TGTGCCAGCAGTTACTCGACAGGGTCTAGCAATCAGCCCCAGCATTTT,CASSYSTGSSNQPQHF
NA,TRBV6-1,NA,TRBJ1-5,TGTGCCAGCAGTGACTTATCTACGGGGCAGCCCCAGCATTTT,CASSDLSTGQPQHF
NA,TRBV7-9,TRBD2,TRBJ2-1,TGTGCCAGGGGGGGAGGGTCCTACAATGAGCAGTTCTTC,CARGGGSYNEQFF
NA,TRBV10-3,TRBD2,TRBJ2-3,TGTGCCATCAACCCCCAGAGCGGGGGGCCAACAGATACGCAGTATTTT,CAINPQSGGPTDTQYF
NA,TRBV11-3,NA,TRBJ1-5,TGTGCCAGCAGCTTAGTTCCCTTTGTGACCGGGACTTGGGGCAATCAGCCCCAGCATTTT,CASSLVPFVTGTWGNQPQHF
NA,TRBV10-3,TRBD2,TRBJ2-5,TGTGCCATCAGTGAAAGCGGGGGAGACCAAGAGACCCAGTACTTC,CAISESGGDQETQYF
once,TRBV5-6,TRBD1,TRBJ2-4,TGTGCCAGCAGCCGTACAGGGGGCAACAAAAACAGTCAGTACTTC,CASSRTGGNKNSQYF
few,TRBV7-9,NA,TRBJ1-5,TGTGCCAGCAGCTTAGGAGGGTTGAATCAGCCCCAGCATTTT,CASSLGGLNQPQHF
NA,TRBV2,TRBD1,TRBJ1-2,TGTGCCAGCAGTGAGAACCGGGACAGGAGGGGGACGGTCTATGGCTACACCTTC,CASSENRDRRGTVYGYTF
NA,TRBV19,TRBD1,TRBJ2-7,TGTGCCAGTACTCCAGGGGGTCAGTACGAGCAGTACTTC,CASTPGGQYEQYF
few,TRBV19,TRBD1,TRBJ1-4,TGTGCCAGTAGGGCCGGGACAGGGGGCTCAGGAGAAAAACTGTTTTTT,CASRAGTGGSGEKLFF
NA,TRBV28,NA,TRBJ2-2,TGTGCCACCCACCGTGCGACCGGGGAGCTGTTTTTT,CATHRATGELFF
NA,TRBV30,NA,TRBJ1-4,TGTGCCTGCCTCCGGACAAATGAAAAACTGTTTTTT,CACLRTNEKLFF
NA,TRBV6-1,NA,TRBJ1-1,TGTGCCAGCAGTGAAGCGTTTCTTGAAGCTTTCTTT,CASSEAFLEAFF
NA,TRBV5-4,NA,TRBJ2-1,TGTGCCAGCAGCTTGGCCGGGGTCCCGGATGAGCAGTTCTTC,CASSLAGVPDEQFF
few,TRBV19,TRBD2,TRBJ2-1,TGTGCCAGTAGTTCAAGGACTAGCGGCTTCTACAATGAGCAGTTCTTC,CASSSRTSGFYNEQFF
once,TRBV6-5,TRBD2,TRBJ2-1,TGTGCCAGCAGTTGGAGGAGCGGGAGGGTGTACAATGAGCAGTTCTTC,CASSWRSGRVYNEQFF
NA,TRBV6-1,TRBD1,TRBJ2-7,TGTGCCAGCAGTGAAGACAGGGGGCTCACCTACGAGCAGTACTTC,CASSEDRGLTYEQYF
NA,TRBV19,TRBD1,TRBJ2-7,TGTGCCAGTAGTACTCCAGGGGGCCCCTACGAGCAGTACTTC,CASSTPGGPYEQYF
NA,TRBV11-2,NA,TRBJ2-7,TGTGCCAGCAGCTTAATCGAGGGCAAGCAGTACTTC,CASSLIEGKQYF
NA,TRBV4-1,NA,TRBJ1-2,TGCGCCAGCAGCCATCCCCTCTATCAGGGCTATGGCTACACCTTC,CASSHPLYQGYGYTF
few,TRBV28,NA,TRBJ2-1,TGTGCCAGCAGTTTCTCCCGATCTATCCGGAGCGTCGATGAGCAGTTCTTC,CASSFSRSIRSVDEQFF
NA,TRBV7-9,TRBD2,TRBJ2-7,TGTGCCAGCAGTCCCCGCGGGACTAGCTCCTACGAGCAGTACTTC,CASSPRGTSSYEQYF
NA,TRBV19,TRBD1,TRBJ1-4,TGTGCCAGTAGTACCCAGGGGGCAAATGAAAAACTGTTTTTT,CASSTQGANEKLFF
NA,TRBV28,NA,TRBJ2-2,TGTGCCAGCAGGATGCCAGGGCCCGGGGAGCTGTTTTTT,CASRMPGPGELFF
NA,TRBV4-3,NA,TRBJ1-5,TGCGCCAGCAGCCAAGATAGCCTCTATCAGCCCCAGCATTTT,CASSQDSLYQPQHF
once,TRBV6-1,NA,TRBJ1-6,TGTGCCAGCAGATGGGACACTCGCCTCCACTTT,CASRWDTRLHF
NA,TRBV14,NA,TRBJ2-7,TGTGCCAGCAGCCAATCCCCTATGGGACTGTCCTACGAGCAGTACTTC,CASSQSPMGLSYEQYF
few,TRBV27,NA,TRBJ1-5,TGTGCCAGCGCCACAGTCCGCCGGCAGCCCCAGCATTTT,CASATVRRQPQHF
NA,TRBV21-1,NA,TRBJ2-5,TGTGCCAGCAGCCAAGTGACCGGGACTTCCGGGGGGGAGACCCAGTACTTC,CASSQVTGTSGGETQYF
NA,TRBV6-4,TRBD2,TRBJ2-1,TGTGCCAGCGGGGCTAGCGGAGATAAGTTCTTC,CASGASGDKFF
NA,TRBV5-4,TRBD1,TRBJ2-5,TGTGCCAGCAGCCCGACGGACAGGGCGGAGACCCAGTACTTC,CASSPTDRAETQYF
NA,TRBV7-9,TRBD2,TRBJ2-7,TGTGCCAGCAGCCAGACTAGCGGGAGGCCCTACGAGCAGTACTTC,CASSQTSGRPYEQYF
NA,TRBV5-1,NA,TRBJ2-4,TGCGCCAGCAGCTTGACAGGGTCCAAAAACATTCAGTACTTC,CASSLTGSKNIQYF
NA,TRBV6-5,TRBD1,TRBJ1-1,TGTGCCAGCAGTCCCACGAGGGGGACAGGAGAGGCTTTCTTT,CASSPTRGTGEAFF
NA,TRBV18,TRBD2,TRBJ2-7,TGTGCCAGCTCATCTTTGCGGGAGTCCTACGAGCAGTACTTC,CASSSLRESYEQYF
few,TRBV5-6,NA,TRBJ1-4,TGTGCCAGCAGCGTCTGGGACAAGCCCGAGAAACTGTTTTTT,CASSVWDKPEKLFF
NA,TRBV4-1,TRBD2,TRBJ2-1,TGCGCCAGCAGCCAAGATTCTAGCGGGGGATTCAATGAGCAGTTCTTC,CASSQDSSGGFNEQFF
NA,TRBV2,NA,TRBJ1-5,TGTGCCAGCAGACGAGGCCCAGGACAGACGAATCAGCCCCAGCATTTT,CASRRGPGQTNQPQHF
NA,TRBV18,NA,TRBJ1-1,TGTGCCAGCTCACCAACAACCATGAACACTGAAGCTTTCTTT,CASSPTTMNTEAFF
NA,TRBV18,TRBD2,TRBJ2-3,TGTGCCAGCTCACCAGGCGGGAGTAGCACAGATACGCAGTATTTT,CASSPGGSSTDTQYF
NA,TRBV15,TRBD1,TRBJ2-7,TGTGCCACCCGGGACAGTAGTACCTACGAGCAGTACTTC,CATRDSSTYEQYF
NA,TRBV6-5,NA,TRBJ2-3,TGTGCCAGCAACCCCGGTCAGGGAAAGACAGATACGCAGTATTTT,CASNPGQGKTDTQYF
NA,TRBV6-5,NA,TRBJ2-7,TGTGCCAGCAGTTCACAGGGAAGGTCCTACGAGCAGTACTTC,CASSSQGRSYEQYF
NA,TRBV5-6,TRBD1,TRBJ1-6,TGTGCCAGCAGCCCGGGGACAGGGGGCAGGGATTCACCCCTCCACTTT,CASSPGTGGRDSPLHF
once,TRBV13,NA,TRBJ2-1,TGTGCCAGCAGCTTAGTTGTGGGAGCGGATAATGAGCAGTTCTTC,CASSLVVGADNEQFF
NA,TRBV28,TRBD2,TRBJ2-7,TGTGCCAGCAGGACCGGGAGGGCCGAGCAGTACTTC,CASRTGRAEQYF
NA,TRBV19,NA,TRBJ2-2,TGTGCCAGTAGTATAGAGCTCAGGCCGACCGGGGAGCTGTTTTTT,CASSIELRPTGELFF
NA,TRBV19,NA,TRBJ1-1,TGTGCCAGTAGTTCAGGGTTTACTGAAGCTTTCTTT,CASSSGFTEAFF